This T cell receptor (beta chain) was captured by sequencing in a study of graft-versus-host responses after intestinal transplantation. Points on this clone: Its antigen is not known.

Sequencing used immunoSEQ multiplex PCR; TCRdb keeps in-frame clones, though not all of them. The sample holds about 100,000 clones, roughly 90% seen once. Material: unstimulated CD4+ T cells sorted from spleen or lymph node cells, obtained before intestinal transplant. This clonotype was sampled from a human donor who received an intestinal transplant.

The CDR3 loop reads CTSSQDRWSLKPGELFF. The CDR3 DNA is TGCACCAGCAGCCAAGATCGCTGGTCCCTAAAACCCGGGGAGCTGTTTTTT. The chain employs TRBV1 and TRBJ2-2; TRBD2 is the table's D call and was not checked against the DNA. TRBV1 is an annotated pseudogene. This CDR3 is 17 amino acids long.